What follows is one T cell receptor (beta chain) and its context. This sample is drawn from a study of blood T cell repertoires in COVID-19. The overall study: Acute and convalescent COVID-19 specimens originated in the United States, Italy and Spain.

Germline assignment: CDR1 SGHRS and CDR2 YFSETQ. The CDR3 length is 15 residues. V was cut by 3 bases and J by 2 bases, with 14 bases left in between. Original analysis: Estimated nucleated cell counts came from reference gene primer amplification. Repertoires were generated with immunoSEQ multiplex PCR, while TCRdb's copy carries only in-frame clones and drops some. The D gene and trimming were derived from the DNA, and the V and J assignments and clone size from that table. This sample has approximately 240,000 clones, with 65% to 80% found just once. The V call is TRBV5-1, the J call TRBJ1-2; possibly TRBD1 for D (6 bases). The sequenced sample was peripheral blood. The source of this sequence is a woman aged 40 to 50 with active or convalescent COVID-19. CDR3 protein: CASSSQGFSNYGYTF. The CDR3 DNA is TGCGCCAGCAGCTCACAGGGTTTTTCCAACTATGGCTACACCTTC.